This entry concerns a single TCR beta chain. Its antigen remains unknown. TCRdb re-called the reads through MiXCR, storing one row per CDR3 protein. This sample carries approximately 500,000 distinct CDR3 sequences, around 27% of them seen once, and the ten largest clones take roughly 13%. The data were obtained in a study of T cell repertoires in cytomegalovirus infection. On the study more broadly: Public TCR beta signatures were indicative of both CMV infection and a matching HLA type. Study observations and caveats: Ex vivo responses were dominated by HLA-C-restricted CMV-specific TCR beta clonotypes.

V shed 1 base and J shed 6 bases, with 17 bases lying between them. The CDR3 is 16 amino acids. Germline values: CDR1 MGHRA, CDR2 YSYEKL. The chain couples TRBV4-1 to TRBJ2-3; D not certain. Material: PBMCs. This TCR was recovered from a human donor in good health (CMV status not recorded). Some clones in this sample may be carry-over from other donors' samples. CDR3 loop: CASSQGATSRSDTQYF. In nucleotides, the CDR3 is TGCGCCAGCAGCCAAGGGGCGACATCACGGTCGGATACGCAGTATTTT.